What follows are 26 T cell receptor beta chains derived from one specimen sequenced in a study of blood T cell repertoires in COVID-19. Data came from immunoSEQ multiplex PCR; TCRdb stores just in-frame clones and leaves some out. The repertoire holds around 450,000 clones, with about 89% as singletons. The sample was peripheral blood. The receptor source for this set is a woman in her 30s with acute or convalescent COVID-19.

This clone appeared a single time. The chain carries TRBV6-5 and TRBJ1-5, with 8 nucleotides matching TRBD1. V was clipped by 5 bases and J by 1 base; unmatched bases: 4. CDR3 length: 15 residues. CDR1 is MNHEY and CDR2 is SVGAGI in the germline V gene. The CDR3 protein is CASSSGQGSNQPQHF. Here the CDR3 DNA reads TGTGCCAGCAGTAGCGGACAGGGCAGCAATCAGCCCCAGCATTTT.

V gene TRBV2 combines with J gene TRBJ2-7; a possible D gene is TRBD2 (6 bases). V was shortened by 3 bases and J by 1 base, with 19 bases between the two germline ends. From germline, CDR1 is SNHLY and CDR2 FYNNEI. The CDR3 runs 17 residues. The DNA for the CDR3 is TGTGCCAGCAGTGATCTCTTTCGCGGGACGGCTTCCTACGAGCAGTACTTC. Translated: CASSDLFRGTASYEQYF.

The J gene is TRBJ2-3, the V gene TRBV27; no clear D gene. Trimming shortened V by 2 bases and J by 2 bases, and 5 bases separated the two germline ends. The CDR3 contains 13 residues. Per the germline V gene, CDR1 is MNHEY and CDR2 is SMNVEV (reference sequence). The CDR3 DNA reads TGTGCCAGCAGTTTAGCACACACAGATACGCAGTATTTT. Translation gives CASSLAHTDTQYF.

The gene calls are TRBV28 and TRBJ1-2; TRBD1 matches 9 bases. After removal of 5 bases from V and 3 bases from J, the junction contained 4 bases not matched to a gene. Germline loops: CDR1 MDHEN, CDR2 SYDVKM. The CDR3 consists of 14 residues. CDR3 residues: CASSRQGEDYGYTF. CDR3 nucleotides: TGTGCCAGCAGTAGACAGGGGGAAGACTATGGCTACACCTTC.

CDR3 residues: CASRPLQGVVYEQYF. The CDR3 region has the DNA TGTGCCAGCAGGCCTTTACAGGGGGTAGTCTACGAGCAGTACTTC. The V gene is TRBV2, the J gene TRBJ2-7; 8 positions agree with TRBD1. Germline-derived CDR1 and CDR2 are SNHLY and FYNNEI. V shed 6 bases, J shed 3 bases, and the junction held 10 bases outside the gene matches. The CDR3 is 15 amino acids.

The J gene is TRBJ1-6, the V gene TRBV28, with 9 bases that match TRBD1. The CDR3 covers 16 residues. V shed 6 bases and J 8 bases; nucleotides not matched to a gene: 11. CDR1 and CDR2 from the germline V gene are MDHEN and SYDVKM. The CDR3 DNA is TGTGCCAGCAGCAACAACGACAGGGGGGACTATTCACCCCTCCACTTT. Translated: CASSNNDRGDYSPLHF.

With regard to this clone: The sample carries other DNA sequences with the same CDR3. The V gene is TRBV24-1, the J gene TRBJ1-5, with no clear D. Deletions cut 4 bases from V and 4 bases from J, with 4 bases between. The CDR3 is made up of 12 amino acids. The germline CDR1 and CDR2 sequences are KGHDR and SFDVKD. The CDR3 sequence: CATSESNQPQHF. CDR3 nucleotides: TGTGCCACCAGTGAATCGAATCAGCCCCAGCATTTT.

The CDR3 region has the DNA TGTGCCAGCAGCTCGCACAACAGGGGGAGTAGGGGCTACACCTTC. It translates to CASSSHNRGSRGYTF. This chain links TRBV7-9 with TRBJ1-2, with TRBD1 matching over 8 bases. This CDR3 comprises 15 residues. Trimming removed 4 bases from V and 8 bases from J; junction bases left unmatched: 12. The germline gives CDR1 SEHNR, CDR2 FQNEAQ (reference sequence). Full variable domain (missing parts from reference TRBV7-9 and TRBJ1-2): DTGVSQNPRHKITKRGQNVTFRCDPISEHNRLYWYRQTLGQGPEFLTYFQNEAQLEKSRLLSDRFSAERPKGSFSTLEIQRTEQGDSAMYLCASSSHNRGSRGYTFGSGTRLTVV.

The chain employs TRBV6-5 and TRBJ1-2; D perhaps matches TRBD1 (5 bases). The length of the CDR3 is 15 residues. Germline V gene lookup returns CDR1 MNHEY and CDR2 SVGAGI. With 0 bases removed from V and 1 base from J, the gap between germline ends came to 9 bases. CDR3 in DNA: TGTGCCAGCAGTTACTCAAACAGGATTAACTATGGCTACACCTTC. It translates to CASSYSNRINYGYTF.

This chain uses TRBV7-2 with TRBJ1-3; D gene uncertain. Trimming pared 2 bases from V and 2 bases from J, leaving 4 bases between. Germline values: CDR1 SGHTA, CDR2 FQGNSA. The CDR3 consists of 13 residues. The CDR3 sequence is CASSLNTGNTIYF. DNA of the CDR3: TGTGCCAGCAGCTTAAACACTGGAAACACCATATATTTT.

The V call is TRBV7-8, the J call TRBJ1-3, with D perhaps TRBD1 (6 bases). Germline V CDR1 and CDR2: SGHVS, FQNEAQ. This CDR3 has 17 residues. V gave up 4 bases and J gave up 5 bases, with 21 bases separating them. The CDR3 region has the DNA TGTGCCAGCAGCTATACGTCGAGGACAGCGACAAGAAACACCATATATTTT. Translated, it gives CASSYTSRTATRNTIYF.

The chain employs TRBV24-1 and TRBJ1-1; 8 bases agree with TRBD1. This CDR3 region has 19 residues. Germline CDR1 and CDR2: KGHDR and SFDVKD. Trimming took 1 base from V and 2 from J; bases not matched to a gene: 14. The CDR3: CATSDFWSRQGLPNTEAFF. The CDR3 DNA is TGTGCCACCAGTGATTTTTGGTCGAGACAGGGGCTTCCTAACACTGAAGCTTTCTTT.

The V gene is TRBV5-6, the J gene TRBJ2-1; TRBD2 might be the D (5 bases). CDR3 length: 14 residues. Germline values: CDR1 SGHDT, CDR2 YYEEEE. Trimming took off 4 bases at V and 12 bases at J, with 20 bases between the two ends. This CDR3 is CASSGVGGGSGQFF. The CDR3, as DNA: TGTGCCAGCAGCGGAGTCGGCGGAGGATCGGGGCAGTTCTTC.

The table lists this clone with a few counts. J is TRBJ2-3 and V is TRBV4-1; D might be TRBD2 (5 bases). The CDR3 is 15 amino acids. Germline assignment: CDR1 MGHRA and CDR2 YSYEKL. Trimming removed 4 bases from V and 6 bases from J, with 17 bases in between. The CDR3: CASSPSGFIGDTQYF. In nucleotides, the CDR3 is TGCGCCAGCAGCCCAAGCGGTTTCATCGGGGATACGCAGTATTTT.

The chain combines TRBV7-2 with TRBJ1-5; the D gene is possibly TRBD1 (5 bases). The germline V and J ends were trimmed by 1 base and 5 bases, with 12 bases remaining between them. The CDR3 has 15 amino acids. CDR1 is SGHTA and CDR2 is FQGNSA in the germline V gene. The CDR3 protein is CASSLVTGSYQPQHF. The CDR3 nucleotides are TGTGCCAGCAGCTTAGTTACAGGTTCTTATCAGCCCCAGCATTTT.

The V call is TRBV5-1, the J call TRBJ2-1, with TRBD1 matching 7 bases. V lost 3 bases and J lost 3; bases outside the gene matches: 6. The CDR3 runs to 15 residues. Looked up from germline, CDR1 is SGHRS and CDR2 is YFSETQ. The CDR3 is CASSSGTAFYNEQFF. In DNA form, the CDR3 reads TGCGCCAGCAGCTCCGGGACAGCTTTCTACAATGAGCAGTTCTTC.

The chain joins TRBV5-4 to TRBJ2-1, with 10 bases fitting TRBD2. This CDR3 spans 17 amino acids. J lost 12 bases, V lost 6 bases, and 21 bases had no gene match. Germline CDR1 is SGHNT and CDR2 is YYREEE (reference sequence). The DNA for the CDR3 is TGTGCCAGCACCCAGGCTAGCGGGGGAACTATGAACTTGGGGCAGTTCTTC. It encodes CASTQASGGTMNLGQFF.

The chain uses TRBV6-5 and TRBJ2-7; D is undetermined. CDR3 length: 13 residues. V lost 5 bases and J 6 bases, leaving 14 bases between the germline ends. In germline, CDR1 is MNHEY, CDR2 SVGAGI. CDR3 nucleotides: TGTGCCAGCAGTCGTTCAAAGACGGGCGAGCAGTACTTC. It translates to CASSRSKTGEQYF.

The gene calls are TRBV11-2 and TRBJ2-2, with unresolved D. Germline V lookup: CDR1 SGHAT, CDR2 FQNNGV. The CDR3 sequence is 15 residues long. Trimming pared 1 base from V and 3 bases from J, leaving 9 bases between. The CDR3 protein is CASSLVSTHTGELFF. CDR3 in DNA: TGTGCCAGCAGCTTAGTTAGTACCCACACCGGGGAGCTGTTTTTT.

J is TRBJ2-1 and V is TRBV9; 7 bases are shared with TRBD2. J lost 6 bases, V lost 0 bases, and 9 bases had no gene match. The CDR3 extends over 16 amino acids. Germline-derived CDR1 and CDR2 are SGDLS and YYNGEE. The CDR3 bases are TGTGCCAGCAGCGTAGTCGGGGTCGCTAGCGGCAATGAGCAGTTCTTC. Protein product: CASSVVGVASGNEQFF.

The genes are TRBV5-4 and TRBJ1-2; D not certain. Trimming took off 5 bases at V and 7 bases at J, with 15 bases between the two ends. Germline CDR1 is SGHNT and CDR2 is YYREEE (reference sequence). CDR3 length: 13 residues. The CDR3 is CASSFGGLGGYTF. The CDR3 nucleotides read TGTGCCAGCAGTTTTGGAGGGCTCGGTGGCTACACCTTC.

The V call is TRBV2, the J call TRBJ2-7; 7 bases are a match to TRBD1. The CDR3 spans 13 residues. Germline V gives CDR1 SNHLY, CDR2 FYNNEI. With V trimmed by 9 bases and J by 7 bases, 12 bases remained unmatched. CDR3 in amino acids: CASETGFNREQYF. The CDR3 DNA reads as TGTGCCAGTGAGACAGGGTTCAACAGAGAGCAGTACTTC.

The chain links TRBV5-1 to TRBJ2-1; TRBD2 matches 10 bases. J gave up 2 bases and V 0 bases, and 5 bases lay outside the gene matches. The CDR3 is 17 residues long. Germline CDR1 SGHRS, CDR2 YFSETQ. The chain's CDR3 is CASSLVPSGGTYNEQFF. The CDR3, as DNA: TGCGCCAGCAGCTTGGTCCCTAGCGGGGGCACCTACAATGAGCAGTTCTTC. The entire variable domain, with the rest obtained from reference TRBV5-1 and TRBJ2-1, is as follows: KAGVTQTPRYLIKTRGQQVTLSCSPISGHRSVSWYQQTPGQGLQFLFEYFSETQRNKGNFPGRFSGRQFSNSRSEMNVSTLELGDSALYLCASSLVPSGGTYNEQFFGPGTRLTVL.

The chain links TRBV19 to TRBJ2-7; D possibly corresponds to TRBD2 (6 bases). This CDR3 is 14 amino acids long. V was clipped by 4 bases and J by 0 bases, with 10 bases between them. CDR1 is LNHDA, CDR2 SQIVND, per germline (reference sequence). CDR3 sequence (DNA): TGTGCCAGTAGTACAACGGGACTCTCCTACGAGCAGTACTTC. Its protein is CASSTTGLSYEQYF.

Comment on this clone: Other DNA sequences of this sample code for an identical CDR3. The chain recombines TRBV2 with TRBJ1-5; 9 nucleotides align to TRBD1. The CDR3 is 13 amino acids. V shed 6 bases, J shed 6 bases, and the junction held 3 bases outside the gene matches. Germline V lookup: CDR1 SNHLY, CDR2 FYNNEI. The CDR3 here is CASRGQGGQPQHF. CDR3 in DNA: TGTGCCAGCAGGGGACAGGGAGGTCAGCCCCAGCATTTT. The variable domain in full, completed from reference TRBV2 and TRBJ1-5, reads EPEVTQTPSHQVTQMGQEVILRCVPISNHLYFYWYRQILGQKVEFLVSFYNNEISEKSEIFDDQFSVERPDGSNFTLKIRSTKLEDSAMYFCASRGQGGQPQHFGDGTRLSIL.

The CDR3 DNA follows: TGTGCCAGCAGCTTTTCCAGGGGAACTGAAGCTTTCTTT. Amino acid sequence: CASSFSRGTEAFF. This chain uses TRBV7-8 with TRBJ1-1; D is possibly TRBD1 (6 bases). The V end was cut by 3 bases, the J end by 5 bases, with 10 bases between. Per the germline V gene, CDR1 is SGHVS and CDR2 is FQNEAQ. CDR3 length: 13 amino acids.